This entry describes one TCR beta chain. The antigen is undetermined. A much larger clonotype is one base distant, so this may be a read error. It was 8 to 10 ml of fresh peripheral blood that supplied the PBMCs. TCR beta CDR3 regions were amplified from RNA. First-round RT-PCR with HTBI primers amplified the TCR CDR3 region. A single record per CDR3 protein comes from TCRdb applying MiXCR to the multiplex PCR reads. The table lists about 290,000 distinct CDR3 sequences, over 12% of them singletons. The data derive from a study of T cells in Graves' hyperthyroidism and ophthalmopathy. Study-wide results and limits: Ophthalmopathy could be told apart from stable hyperthyroidism with a 13 V-J model. The blood repertoire included most of the expanded thyroid clonotypes above 0.001.

The CDR3 is made up of 14 amino acids. Germline V CDR1 and CDR2: SGHRS, YFSETQ. This chain links TRBV5-1 with TRBJ2-7, with D possibly matching TRBD2 (5 bases). Sequences were obtained from blood. The sequence came from a woman aged 45-65 years with Graves' hyperthyroidism that later progressed to Graves' ophthalmopathy. Written as DNA, the CDR3 is TGCGCCAGCAGCTTGGCCGGGAATTTCTACAAGCAGTACTTC. Amino acid sequence: CASSLAGNFYKQYF.